The 27 T cell receptor beta chains below all came from one sample that was sequenced in a study of blood T cell repertoires in COVID-19. Assay: immunoSEQ multiplex PCR; the TCRdb copy retains only in-frame clones and omits some. Of some 150,000 clones listed, 80% to 90% are singletons. Sequenced input: peripheral blood. The origin of the receptors is a human donor with acute or convalescent COVID-19. The donor label of this sample is uncertain.

This chain connects TRBV28 to TRBJ1-4, with 10 bases aligning to TRBD1. This CDR3 is built from 14 residues. With V trimmed by 8 bases and J by 5 bases, 5 bases remained unmatched. Germline CDR1 MDHEN, CDR2 SYDVKM. This chain's CDR3 is CASDRQGANEKLFF. In nucleotides, the CDR3 is TGTGCCAGCGACCGACAGGGGGCAAATGAAAAACTGTTTTTT.

The chain joins TRBV5-5 to TRBJ1-5; 7 bases are a match to TRBD1. The CDR3 runs to 18 residues. Germline CDR1 SGHKS, CDR2 YYEKEE (reference sequence). V trimming: 3 bases; J trimming: 4 bases; junction bases outside the gene matches: 16. The CDR3 DNA follows: TGTGCCAGCAGCTCAGGTAGACAGACCGGGACAGCAAATCAGCCCCAGCATTTT. This codes for CASSSGRQTGTANQPQHF.

Only one count was recorded for this clone. The chain uses TRBV5-6 and TRBJ1-4; D remains unclear. Germline CDR1 is SGHDT and CDR2 is YYEEEE. The CDR3 has 15 amino acids. Trimming cost V 4 bases and J 3 bases, with 13 bases left between them. The CDR3 reads CASSIEGLANEKLFF. The CDR3 DNA reads as TGTGCCAGCAGCATCGAGGGTTTGGCTAATGAAAAACTGTTTTTT.

This rearrangement joins TRBV6-2 or TRBV6-3 to TRBJ1-2; tentatively, D is TRBD1 (5 bases). The CDR3 extends over 19 amino acids. V gave up 0 bases and J gave up 3 bases, with 23 bases separating them. Germline V gene data show CDR1 as MNHEY and CDR2 as SVGEGT. The CDR3 bases are TGTGCCAGCAGTTACTCCCCCACCGGCGGGGGTTTTATGGACTATGGCTACACCTTC. As protein: CASSYSPTGGGFMDYGYTF.

The rearrangement uses TRBV18 and TRBJ1-2, with 7 bases that match TRBD1. The CDR3 spans 14 residues. Germline V CDR1 and CDR2: KGHSH, LQKENI. V gave up 6 bases and J gave up 4 bases; unmatched junction bases: 8. CDR3 in amino acids: CASSGTVNPYGYTF. DNA for the CDR3: TGTGCCAGCTCCGGGACAGTAAACCCCTATGGCTACACCTTC.

The V gene is TRBV3-1 (or the pseudogene TRBV3-2), the J gene TRBJ2-1; no definite D call. The germline gives CDR1 LGHDT, CDR2 YNNKEL (reference sequence). V was trimmed by 4 bases and J by 6 bases, leaving 7 bases between them. The CDR3 spans 12 residues. The CDR3 coding sequence is TGTGCCAGCAGCCGATCTAGCAATGAGCAGTTCTTC. This sequence encodes CASSRSSNEQFF.

There are a few counts of this clone. The V call is TRBV4-2, the J call TRBJ2-3, with 12 bases aligning to TRBD2. Per the germline V gene, CDR1 is LGHNA and CDR2 is YNFKEQ. CDR3 length: 16 residues. After removal of 6 bases from V and 4 bases from J, the junction contained 8 bases not matched to a gene. Written as DNA, the CDR3 is TGTGCCAGCAGGCTGGAACTAGCGGGAGGCGCAGATACGCAGTATTTT. It encodes CASRLELAGGADTQYF.

The rearrangement joins TRBV7-3 to TRBJ2-2, with D uncertain. The CDR3 extends over 13 amino acids. Germline V gene lookup returns CDR1 SGHTA and CDR2 FQGTGA. Deletions cut 5 bases from V and 7 bases from J, with 11 bases between. The CDR3 region is CASSQSRFGELFF. The CDR3, as DNA: TGTGCCAGCAGCCAAAGTCGGTTCGGGGAGCTGTTTTTT.

The chain joins TRBV11-2 to TRBJ2-3; TRBD2 matches 8 bases. The CDR3 contains 16 residues. Trimming removed 5 bases from V and 3 bases from J; junction bases left unmatched: 10. Germline values: CDR1 SGHAT, CDR2 FQNNGV. The CDR3 DNA is TGTGCCAGCAGCCCAAGCGGGGGCCGCCGGACAGATACGCAGTATTTT. Its protein product is CASSPSGGRRTDTQYF.

The rearrangement uses TRBV5-4 and TRBJ2-3; D unresolved. Trimming took off 0 bases at V and 8 bases at J, with 10 bases between the two ends. CDR3 size: 13 residues. Germline V CDR1 and CDR2: SGHNT, YYREEE (reference sequence). The CDR3 DNA sequence: TGTGCCAGCAGCTTGGATCTGTCCAGTACGCAGTATTTT. This codes for CASSLDLSSTQYF.

CDR3 coding DNA: TGTGCCAGCAGCGACCCCGGGACTAGGGTAGAAGATGAGCAGTTCTTC. It specifies CASSDPGTRVEDEQFF. The V gene is TRBV4-2, the J gene TRBJ2-1; 8 bases fit TRBD2. V lost 5 bases, J lost 8 bases, and 14 bases stayed unmatched. Germline-derived CDR1 and CDR2 are LGHNA and YNFKEQ. The CDR3 has 16 residues.

V is TRBV7-2 and J is TRBJ2-5, with a possible D match to TRBD2 (5 bases). The CDR3 is made up of 16 amino acids. The V gene's germline CDR1 is SGHTA and CDR2 FQGNSA. Trimming left V 1 base short and J 2 bases short, with 14 bases between. The CDR3, as DNA: TGTGCCAGCAGCTTAGTCGTGGGAGTGGGACAAGAGACCCAGTACTTC. Encoded protein: CASSLVVGVGQETQYF.

This chain links TRBV15 with TRBJ2-5; 9 nucleotides match TRBD1. Germline values: CDR1 LNHNV, CDR2 YYDKDF (reference sequence). Trimming took 0 bases from V and 5 from J; bases not matched to a gene: 7. This CDR3 has 16 residues. For the CDR3, the DNA is TGTGCCACCAGCAGAGATTTACAGGGGGCTGGGGAGACCCAGTACTTC. This gives the protein CATSRDLQGAGETQYF.

The genes are TRBV7-2 and TRBJ2-3; 9 bases align to TRBD1. The length of the CDR3 is 16 residues. The V and J ends lost 4 bases and 2 bases, in that order; junction bases with no gene match: 7. Germline V gene sequence: CDR1 SGHTA, CDR2 FQGNSA. The CDR3 reads CASSWLGTGNTDTQYF. DNA of the CDR3: TGTGCCAGCAGCTGGCTCGGGACAGGGAACACAGATACGCAGTATTTT.

V usage is TRBV6-5 and J usage is TRBJ2-6; weak D call: TRBD1 (6 bases). Trimming took 2 bases from V and 4 from J, leaving 12 bases between them. Germline loops: CDR1 MNHEY, CDR2 SVGAGI. The CDR3 extends over 16 amino acids. The CDR3 coding sequence is TGTGCCAGCAGTTACCCTACAGGGCACGGGGCCAACGTCCTGACTTTC. As protein: CASSYPTGHGANVLTF.

This clone was counted a few times. V and J are TRBV5-4 and TRBJ2-5; 7 bases are shared with TRBD1. The V and J ends lost 0 bases and 5 bases, in that order; junction bases with no gene match: 4. Germline lookup yields CDR1 SGHNT and CDR2 YYREEE (reference sequence). The CDR3 consists of 14 residues. In nucleotides, the CDR3 is TGTGCCAGCAGCTTGGGCCAACAGGGGGAGACCCAGTACTTC. Translating gives CASSLGQQGETQYF.

The V call is TRBV28, the J call TRBJ1-5, with TRBD1 matching over 7 bases. Germline trimming cut 6 bases from V and 3 bases from J; bases unmatched to any gene: 8. The CDR3 sequence is 15 residues long. Germline V gene data show CDR1 as MDHEN and CDR2 as SYDVKM. The CDR3 DNA sequence: TGTGCCAGCAGAAAGAGGGACAGAAACAATCAGCCCCAGCATTTT. Encoded protein: CASRKRDRNNQPQHF.

This clone has just one count. The V and J genes are TRBV10-1 and TRBJ2-2, with unresolved D. Per germline, CDR1 WNHNN and CDR2 SYGVQD (reference sequence). This CDR3 region has 20 residues. V shed 4 bases and J shed 6 bases, with 30 bases lying between them. The CDR3 region is CASSATEDPRLAALPGELFF. The CDR3 coding sequence is TGCGCCAGCAGTGCCACCGAAGACCCCCGACTGGCGGCGCTACCCGGGGAGCTGTTTTTT.

The J gene is TRBJ1-6, the V gene TRBV19, with D possibly matching TRBD1 (5 bases). The germline CDR1 and CDR2 sequences are LNHDA and SQIVND (reference sequence). This CDR3 comprises 14 residues. Trimming removed 3 bases from V and 7 bases from J, with 10 bases in between. In DNA form, the CDR3 reads TGTGCCAGTAGTATCTCCAGACAGAATTCACCCCTCCACTTT. This translates into CASSISRQNSPLHF.

This sequence joins TRBV12-5 and TRBJ2-2, with 10 bases matching TRBD1. This CDR3 spans 15 amino acids. With V trimmed by 6 bases and J by 6 bases, 7 bases remained unmatched. CDR1 LGHNT and CDR2 FRNRAP come from the germline V gene. The DNA for the CDR3 is TGTGCTAGTGGCCAGGACAGGGGGGAAGCCGGGGAGCTGTTTTTT. Translating gives CASGQDRGEAGELFF.

The CDR3: CASSLSAGTSGDSQYF. CDR3 in DNA: TGTGCCAGCAGCTTAAGCGCAGGAACTAGCGGGGACTCGCAGTATTTT. The chain employs TRBV7-2 and TRBJ2-3; TRBD2 aligns across 10 bases. There are 16 residues in the CDR3. Trimming cost V 2 bases and J 10 bases; bases outside gene matches: 12. Germline V gene data show CDR1 as SGHTA and CDR2 as FQGNSA.

A single count supports this clone. This chain connects TRBV12-5 to TRBJ1-5, with 9 positions matching TRBD1. V gave up 9 bases and J gave up 4 bases; unmatched junction bases: 13. Per germline, CDR1 LGHNT and CDR2 FRNRAP. This CDR3 has 16 residues. CDR3 nucleotides: TGTGCTAGCCGGACCGATAGACAGGGGGGAAATCAGCCCCAGCATTTT. Protein sequence: CASRTDRQGGNQPQHF.

V gene TRBV23-1 combines with J gene TRBJ2-7; tentative D call: TRBD1 (6 bases). TRBV23-1 is noted as an ORF with a role that remains uncertain. The CDR3 is 15 residues long. Trimming left V 1 base short and J 2 bases short, with 12 bases between. Here the CDR3 DNA reads TGCGCCAGCAGTCAATGGACAGACGAGGCCTACGAGCAGTACGTC. Translated: CASSQWTDEAYEQYV.

The CDR3 DNA follows: TGTGCCTGGAGTGGGACTAGCCGGGGAACCGGGGAGCTGTTTTTT. Translation gives CAWSGTSRGTGELFF. The chain couples TRBV30 to TRBJ2-2, with TRBD2 matching 8 bases. The junction had 6 bases not matched to a gene; V was cut back by 1 base and J by 5 bases. The CDR3 has 15 amino acids. CDR1 GTSNPN and CDR2 SVGIG come from the germline V gene (reference sequence).

The chain combines TRBV30 with TRBJ2-3; the D is unclear. V lost 1 base, J lost 6 bases, and 5 bases lay in between. Germline assignment: CDR1 GTSNPN and CDR2 SVGIG (reference sequence). The length of the CDR3 is 11 residues. This CDR3 reads CAWSGIDTQYF. As DNA, the CDR3 is TGTGCCTGGAGTGGTATCGATACGCAGTATTTT.

The CDR3, as DNA: TGTGCCAGCAGCCCATTATTTGGCGGGAGTGAGCAGTTCTTC. Amino acid sequence: CASSPLFGGSEQFF. The chain carries TRBV11-3 and TRBJ2-1; TRBD2 matches 7 bases. Unmatched junction bases numbered 10, after V lost 5 bases and J lost 9 bases. The CDR3 runs to 14 residues. CDR1 and CDR2 (germline): SGHNT, YENEEA.

Only a few counts were recorded for this clone. The chain uses TRBV29-1 and TRBJ2-1; perhaps D is TRBD1 or TRBD2 (5 bases each). Germline values: CDR1 SQVTM, CDR2 ANQGSEA. The CDR3 is 13 residues long. Trimming took off 7 bases at V and 4 bases at J, with 14 bases between the two ends. This chain's CDR3 is CSGGSFAYNEQFF. CDR3 nucleotide sequence: TGCAGCGGGGGGTCGTTTGCGTACAATGAGCAGTTCTTC.